This TCR beta chain was recovered during a study of siplizumab effects on memory and regulatory T cells. Deletions cut 1 base from V and 4 bases from J, with 7 bases between. Germline loops: CDR1 MNHNY, CDR2 SVGAGI (reference sequence). The CDR3 is 13 amino acids. Some clones are missing from TCRdb's copy, which holds only in-frame ones; the method was immunoSEQ multiplex PCR. Altogether about 100,000 clones are present, 75% to 95% being singletons, with the ten largest covering around 0.15%. V is TRBV6-6 and J is TRBJ1-1, with D perhaps TRBD1 (5 bases). The source is a human donor in good health. Sequenced material: CD4+ T cells sorted from blood. CDR3 amino acids: CASSYFGGTEAFF. CDR3 DNA sequence: TGTGCCAGCAGTTACTTTGGGGGCACTGAAGCTTTCTTT.